This T cell receptor beta chain was identified in a study of blood T cell repertoires in COVID-19. Study information: Both acute and convalescent COVID-19 samples were obtained from the United States, Italy and Spain. In each case, the material was cDNA or gDNA derived from T cells, B-cell-depleted T cells, or PBMCs.

As handled by the study authors: Amplification with reference gene primers provided the estimates of nucleated cell counts. Assay: immunoSEQ multiplex PCR; the TCRdb copy retains only in-frame clones and omits some. V and J calls and clone size are copied from that table; D and trimming were computed from the DNA. Of over 60,000 clones in the sample, over 80% were seen once. V dropped 1 base and J dropped 5; count of bases not matched to a gene: 9. Germline-derived CDR1 and CDR2 are SGHDT and YYEEEE. There are 17 residues in the CDR3. Sample: peripheral blood. This clonotype was sampled from a human donor in a cohort sampled during active COVID-19. The chain combines TRBV5-6 with TRBJ2-5, with 12 nucleotides matching TRBD2. The CDR3 loop is CASSLTVTSGGLETQYF. In DNA form, the CDR3 reads TGTGCCAGCAGCTTGACTGTGACTAGCGGGGGTCTGGAGACCCAGTACTTC.